The source of this T cell receptor (delta chain) is a study of gamma delta lymphoproliferative disorders and STAT genes. Study context: Each gamma-chain library started from at least 50 ng of genomic DNA, using the LymphoTrack Dx TCRG Assay. Delta-chain libraries followed the EuroClonality-NGS standard operating procedure. Study-level findings and limits: Whether leukemic clones are public or private remains unconfirmed.

TCRdb reran clone calling via CATT on the multiplex PCR reads. The table shows some 460 delta-chain clones, with 4% to 5.5% occurring only once. Genomic DNA from isolated PBMCs served as the sequencing template. All samples were taken off therapy or before therapy. Concerning this clone itself: Antigen: not known. For this DNA, TCRdb reports the protein of a much larger clone, which diverges at residue 11, most likely from a read error; the protein presented here is translated directly from the DNA.

V shed 0 bases and J shed 0 bases, with 19 bases lying between them. Germline V CDR1 and CDR2: GEAIGNYY, EKD. CDR3 length: 18 amino acids. The clonotype originates from a human donor with gamma-delta T-cell large granular lymphocyte leukemia. Sequenced input: blood. This sequence joins TRDV2 and TRDJ1; D gene unclear. The DNA for the CDR3 is TGTGCCTGTGACACCGTGGAGACCGGGTCTAAGTACACCGATAAACTCATCTTT. Translating gives CACDTVETGSKYTDKLIF.